This T cell receptor beta chain was found in a study of T cell changes during pregnancy in multiple sclerosis. Trimming at V came to 0 bases and at J to 5 bases, leaving 0 bases not matched to a gene. CDR1 is SGHKS, CDR2 YYEKEE, per germline (reference sequence). The CDR3 spans 13 residues. This table comes from immunoSEQ multiplex PCR, and its TCRdb copy is limited to in-frame clones, with some not included. The sample lists around 60,000 clones, over 85% seen once, with roughly 0.33% in the top ten. The chain has TRBV5-5 and TRBJ2-5, with 8 nucleotides matching TRBD1. The TCR originated in a female donor with multiple sclerosis, enrolled in a pregnancy study. This material consisted of CD4+ T cells from peripheral blood mononuclear cells, taken before pregnancy. The CDR3: CASSLGQGETQYF. The CDR3 DNA is TGTGCCAGCAGCTTGGGACAGGGGGAGACCCAGTACTTC.